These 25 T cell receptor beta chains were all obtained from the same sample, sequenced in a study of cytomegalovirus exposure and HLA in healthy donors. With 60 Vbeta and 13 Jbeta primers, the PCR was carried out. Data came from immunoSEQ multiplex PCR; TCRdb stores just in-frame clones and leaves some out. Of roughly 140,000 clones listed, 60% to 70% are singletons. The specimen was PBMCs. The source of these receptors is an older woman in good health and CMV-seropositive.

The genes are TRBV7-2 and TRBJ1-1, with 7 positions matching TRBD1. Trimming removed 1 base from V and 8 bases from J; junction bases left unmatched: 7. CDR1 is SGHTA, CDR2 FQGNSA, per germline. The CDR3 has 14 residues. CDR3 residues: CASSLGGTVLEAFF. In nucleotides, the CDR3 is TGTGCCAGCAGCTTAGGGGGGACAGTACTCGAAGCTTTCTTT.

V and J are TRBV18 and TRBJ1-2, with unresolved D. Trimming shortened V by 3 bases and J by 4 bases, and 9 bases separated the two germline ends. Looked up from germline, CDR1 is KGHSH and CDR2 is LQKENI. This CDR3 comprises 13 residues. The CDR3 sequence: CASSPKILYGYTF. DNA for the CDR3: TGTGCCAGCTCACCGAAGATACTCTATGGCTACACCTTC.

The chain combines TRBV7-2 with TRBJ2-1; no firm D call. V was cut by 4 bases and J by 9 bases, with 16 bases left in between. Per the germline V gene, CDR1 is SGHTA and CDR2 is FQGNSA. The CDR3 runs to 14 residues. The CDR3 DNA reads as TGTGCCAGCAGCTCTTCTACCAAGTCGGGTGAGCAGTTCTTC. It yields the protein CASSSSTKSGEQFF. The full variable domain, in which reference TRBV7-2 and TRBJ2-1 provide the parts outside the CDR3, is GAGVSQSPSNKVTEKGKDVELRCDPISGHTALYWYRQSLGQGLEFLIYFQGNSAPDKSGLPSDRFSAERTGGSVSTLTIQRTQQEDSAVYLCASSSSTKSGEQFFGPGTRLTVL.

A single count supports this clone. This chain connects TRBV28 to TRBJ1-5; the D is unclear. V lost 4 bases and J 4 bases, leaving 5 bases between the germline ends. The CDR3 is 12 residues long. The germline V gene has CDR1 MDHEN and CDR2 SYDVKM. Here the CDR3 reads CASSYPNQPQHF. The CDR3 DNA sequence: TGTGCCAGCAGTTATCCAAATCAGCCCCAGCATTTT.

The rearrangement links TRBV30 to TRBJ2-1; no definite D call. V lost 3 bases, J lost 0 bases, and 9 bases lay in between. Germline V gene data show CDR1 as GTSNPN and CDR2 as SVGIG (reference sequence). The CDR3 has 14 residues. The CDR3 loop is CAWSPASSYNEQFF. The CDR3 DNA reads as TGTGCCTGGAGCCCCGCCAGCTCCTACAATGAGCAGTTCTTC.

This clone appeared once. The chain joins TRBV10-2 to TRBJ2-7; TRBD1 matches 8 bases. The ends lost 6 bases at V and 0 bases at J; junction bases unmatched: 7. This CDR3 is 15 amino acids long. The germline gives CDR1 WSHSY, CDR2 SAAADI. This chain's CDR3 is CASRSPGQDSYEQYF. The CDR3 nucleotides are TGCGCCAGCAGGTCTCCGGGACAGGACTCCTACGAGCAGTACTTC.

CDR3 residues: CASSLQLGGAVAGHYGYTF. The CDR3 bases are TGTGCCAGCAGCCTCCAACTGGGAGGGGCGGTGGCAGGGCACTATGGCTACACCTTC. J is TRBJ1-2 and V is TRBV9, with a tentative D call TRBD1 (5 bases). From germline, CDR1 is SGDLS and CDR2 YYNGEE. Trimming removed 4 bases from V and 3 bases from J, with 28 bases in between. The CDR3 has 19 residues.

The CDR3 spells CASSPREVGTNEKLFF. The CDR3 bases are TGCGCCAGCAGCCCGCGGGAGGTGGGGACTAATGAAAAACTGTTTTTT. The chain is built from TRBV4-3 and TRBJ1-4, with no clear D. V dropped 4 bases and J dropped 2 bases, with 14 bases sitting between them. Germline lookup yields CDR1 LGHNA and CDR2 YSLEER. The CDR3 runs to 16 residues.

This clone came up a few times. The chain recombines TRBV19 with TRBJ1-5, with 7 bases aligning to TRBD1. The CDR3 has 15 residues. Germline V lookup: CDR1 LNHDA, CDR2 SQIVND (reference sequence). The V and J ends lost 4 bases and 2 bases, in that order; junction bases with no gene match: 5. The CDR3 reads CASSRQGWGNQPQHF. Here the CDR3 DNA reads TGTGCCAGTAGTAGACAGGGATGGGGCAATCAGCCCCAGCATTTT.

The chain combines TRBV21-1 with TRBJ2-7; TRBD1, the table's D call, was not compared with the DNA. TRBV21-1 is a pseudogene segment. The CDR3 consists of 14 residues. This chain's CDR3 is CASRPPDRGLEQYF. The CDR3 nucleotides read TGTGCCAGCAGGCCCCCGGACAGGGGGCTTGAGCAGTACTTC.

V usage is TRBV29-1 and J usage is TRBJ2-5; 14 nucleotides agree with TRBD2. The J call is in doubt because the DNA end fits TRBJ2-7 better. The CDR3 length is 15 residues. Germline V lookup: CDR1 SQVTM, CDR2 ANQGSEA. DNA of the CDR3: TGCAGCGTTGAAGAAGGGACTAGCGGGAGCTACGAGCAGTACTTC. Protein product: CSVEEGTSGSYEQYF.

CDR3 DNA sequence: TGTGCCAGCAGCGAGGGTAGCGGGAGGTCTAACACCGGGGAGCTGTTTTTT. This sequence encodes CASSEGSGRSNTGELFF. The rearrangement joins TRBV9 to TRBJ2-2; 10 bases are a match to TRBD2. CDR1 and CDR2 (germline): SGDLS, YYNGEE. The CDR3 has 17 amino acids. With 3 bases clipped from V and 2 bases from J, the junction kept 7 bases outside the gene matches.

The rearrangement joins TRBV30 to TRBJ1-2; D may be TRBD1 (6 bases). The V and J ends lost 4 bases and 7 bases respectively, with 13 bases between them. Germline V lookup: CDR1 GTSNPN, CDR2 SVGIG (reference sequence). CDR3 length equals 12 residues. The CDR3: CAWIQGHGGYTF. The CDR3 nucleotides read TGTGCCTGGATTCAGGGGCACGGTGGCTACACCTTC.

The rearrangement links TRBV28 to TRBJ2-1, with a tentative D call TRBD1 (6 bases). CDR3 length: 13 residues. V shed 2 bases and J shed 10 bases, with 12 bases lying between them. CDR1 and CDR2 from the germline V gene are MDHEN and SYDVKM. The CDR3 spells CASSLNLGQEQFF. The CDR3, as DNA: TGTGCCAGCAGTTTAAATCTTGGACAGGAGCAGTTCTTC.

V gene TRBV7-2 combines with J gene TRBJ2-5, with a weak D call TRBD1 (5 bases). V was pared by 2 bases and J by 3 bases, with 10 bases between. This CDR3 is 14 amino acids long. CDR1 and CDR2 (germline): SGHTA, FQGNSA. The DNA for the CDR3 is TGTGCCAGCAGCTTACTGTCGGACAAAGAGACCCAGTACTTC. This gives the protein CASSLLSDKETQYF.

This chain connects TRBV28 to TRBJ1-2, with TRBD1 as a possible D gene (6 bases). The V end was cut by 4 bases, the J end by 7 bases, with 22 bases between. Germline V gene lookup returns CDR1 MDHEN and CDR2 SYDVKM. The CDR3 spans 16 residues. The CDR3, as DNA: TGTGCCAGCAGTTCCCCAGGGGCTATTCTGATGTTTGGCTACACCTTC. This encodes CASSSPGAILMFGYTF.

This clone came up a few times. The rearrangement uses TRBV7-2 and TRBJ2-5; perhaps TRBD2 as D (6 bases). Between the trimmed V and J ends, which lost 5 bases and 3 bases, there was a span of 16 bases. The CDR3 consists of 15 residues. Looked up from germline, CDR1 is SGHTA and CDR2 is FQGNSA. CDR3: CASSQYNRREETQYF. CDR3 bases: TGTGCCAGCAGCCAATACAATAGGAGGGAAGAGACCCAGTACTTC.

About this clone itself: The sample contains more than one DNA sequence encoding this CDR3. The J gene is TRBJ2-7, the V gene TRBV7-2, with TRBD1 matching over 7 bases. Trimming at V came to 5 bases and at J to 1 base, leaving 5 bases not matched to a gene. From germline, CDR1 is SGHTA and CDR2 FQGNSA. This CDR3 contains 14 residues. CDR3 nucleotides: TGTGCCAGCAGCCCTCGGGACAGTTCCTACGAGCAGTACTTC. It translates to CASSPRDSSYEQYF. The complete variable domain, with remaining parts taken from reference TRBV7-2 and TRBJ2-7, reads GAGVSQSPSNKVTEKGKDVELRCDPISGHTALYWYRQSLGQGLEFLIYFQGNSAPDKSGLPSDRFSAERTGGSVSTLTIQRTQQEDSAVYLCASSPRDSSYEQYFGPGTRLTVT.

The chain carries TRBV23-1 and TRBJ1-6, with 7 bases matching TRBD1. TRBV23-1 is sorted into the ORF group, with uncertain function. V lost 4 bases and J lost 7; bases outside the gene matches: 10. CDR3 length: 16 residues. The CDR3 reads CASSLHPDRLNSPLHF. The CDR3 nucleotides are TGCGCCAGCAGTCTTCATCCGGACAGGTTGAATTCACCCCTCCACTTT.

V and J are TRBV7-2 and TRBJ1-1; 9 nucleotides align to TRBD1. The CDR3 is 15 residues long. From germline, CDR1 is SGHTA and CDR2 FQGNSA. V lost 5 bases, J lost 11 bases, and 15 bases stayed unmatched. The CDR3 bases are TGTGCCAGCAGCCCCCGGTACTCACAGGGGGCGCGGGCTTTCTTT. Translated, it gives CASSPRYSQGARAFF.

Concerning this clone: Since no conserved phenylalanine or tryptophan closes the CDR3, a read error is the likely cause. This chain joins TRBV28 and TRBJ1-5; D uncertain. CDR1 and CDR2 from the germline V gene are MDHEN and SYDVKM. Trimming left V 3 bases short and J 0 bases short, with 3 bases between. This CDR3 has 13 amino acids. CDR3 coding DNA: TGTGCCAGCAGTTTCGGTAGCAATCAGCCCCAGCATTCT. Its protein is CASSFGSNQPQHS.

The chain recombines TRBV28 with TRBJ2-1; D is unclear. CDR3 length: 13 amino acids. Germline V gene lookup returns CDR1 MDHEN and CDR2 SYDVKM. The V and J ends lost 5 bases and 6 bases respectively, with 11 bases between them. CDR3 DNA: TGTGCCAGCAGTCCGGGTTCTAGCAATGAGCAGTTCTTC. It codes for CASSPGSSNEQFF.

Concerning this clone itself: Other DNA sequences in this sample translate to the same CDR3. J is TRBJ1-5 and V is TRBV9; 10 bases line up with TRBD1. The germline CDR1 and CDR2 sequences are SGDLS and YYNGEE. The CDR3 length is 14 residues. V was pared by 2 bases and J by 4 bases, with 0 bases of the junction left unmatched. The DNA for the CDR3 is TGTGCCAGCAGCGTGGGACAGGGGAATCAGCCCCAGCATTTT. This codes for CASSVGQGNQPQHF.

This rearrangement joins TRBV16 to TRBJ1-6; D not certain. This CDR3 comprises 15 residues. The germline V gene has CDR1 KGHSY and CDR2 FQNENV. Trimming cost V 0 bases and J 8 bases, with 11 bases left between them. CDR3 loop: CASSQSNFFDSPLHF. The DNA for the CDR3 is TGTGCCAGCAGCCAATCGAACTTCTTTGATTCACCCCTCCACTTT.

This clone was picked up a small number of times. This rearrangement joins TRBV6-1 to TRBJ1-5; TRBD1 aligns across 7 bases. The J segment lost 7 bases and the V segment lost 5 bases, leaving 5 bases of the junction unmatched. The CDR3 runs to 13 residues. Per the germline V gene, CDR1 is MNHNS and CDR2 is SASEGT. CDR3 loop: CASSMTGSQPQHF. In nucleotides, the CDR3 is TGTGCCAGCAGTATGACAGGGTCGCAGCCCCAGCATTTT.